Listed below are T cell receptor beta chains from one sample, sequenced in a study of T cell responses to AZD1222 COVID-19 vaccine. TCRdb's copy holds only in-frame clones and misses some; the assay was immunoSEQ multiplex PCR. The repertoire has about 100,000 clones, under 95% of them found once; the top ten carry about 20%. The source material was peripheral blood, sampled on day 0 of AZD1222 vaccination. Every receptor here comes from an adult in good health. CDR3s include the opening cysteine and the closing phenylalanine or tryptophan. The order of the fields is D gene, V gene, clone size, J gene, CDR3 protein, CDR3 DNA. D genes are given only for firm matches. A row's size may be missing; if present it is once, few, many or a size class.

TRBD2	TRBV7-8	NA	TRBJ2-2	CASSLGIQRGIYAGELFF	TGTGCCAGCAGCTTAGGCATCCAGCGGGGCATTTACGCCGGGGAGCTGTTTTTT
NA	TRBV2	NA	TRBJ2-1	CASSGGGEQFF	TGTGCCAGCAGTGGAGGGGGGGAGCAGTTCTTC
NA	TRBV7-9	NA	TRBJ1-1	CASSPPGRLNTEAFF	TGTGCCAGCAGCCCCCCAGGACGTCTCAACACTGAAGCTTTCTTT
NA	TRBV4-3	few	TRBJ2-6	CASSQDSNSGANVLTF	TGCGCCAGCAGCCAGGACTCGAACTCTGGGGCCAACGTCCTGACTTTC
NA	TRBV20-1	NA	TRBJ2-7	CSASHQTSYEQYF	TGCAGTGCTAGTCATCAGACCAGTTACGAGCAGTACTTC
TRBD2	TRBV11-3	NA	TRBJ2-1	CASTLGTSENNEQFF	TGTGCCAGCACCCTCGGGACTAGCGAGAACAATGAGCAGTTCTTC
NA	TRBV19	once	TRBJ1-5	CASTESGPRHQPQHF	TGTGCCAGTACCGAGTCAGGACCTCGGCACCAGCCCCAGCATTTT
NA	TRBV29-1	NA	TRBJ1-2	CSEGGNYGYTF	TGCAGCGAAGGGGGGAACTATGGCTACACCTTC
NA	TRBV12-3/TRBV12-4	NA	TRBJ1-2	CASSLGGVAYTF	TGTGCCAGCAGTTTAGGGGGGGTTGCCTACACCTTC
NA	TRBV19	NA	TRBJ2-7	CASRNTGTEQYF	TGTGCCAGTAGGAACACAGGAACCGAGCAGTACTTC